This entry concerns a single T cell receptor beta chain. The CDR3 length is 17 residues. With 4 bases clipped from V and 7 bases from J, the junction kept 14 bases outside the gene matches. CDR1 SGHTA and CDR2 FQGNSA come from the germline V gene. Seattle's enrolled individuals joined amid active infection and were then monitored longitudinally. The record originates from a study of blood T cell repertoires in COVID-19. Background on the study: The origin of the acute and convalescent COVID-19 samples was the United States, Italy and Spain. PBMCs, B-cell-depleted T cells, or T cells provided the cDNA or gDNA that made up the material.

Using immunoSEQ multiplex PCR, the repertoire was profiled, and TCRdb retains in-frame clones only, with some absent. Among approximately 290,000 clones listed, 70% to 85% were seen once. The clonotype originates from a human donor with COVID-19, enrolled during active disease. The donor label of this sample is uncertain. The V and J genes are TRBV7-2 and TRBJ2-1, with 9 bases identical to TRBD2. The sample consisted of peripheral blood. This CDR3 is CASSWPRGGRAENEQFF. The CDR3 region has the DNA TGTGCCAGCAGCTGGCCTCGGGGCGGGAGGGCCGAAAATGAGCAGTTCTTC.